This T cell receptor (beta chain) was sequenced in a study of beta chain features in type 1 diabetes. The study, taken as a whole, reports: Type 1 diabetes patients had fewer VDJ junction insertions and more deletions. Shorter templates may be favored by PCR, equally so in patients and controls.

Investigators reverse transcribed all isolated RNA, so they sequenced expressed TCRB transcripts. Naive, central memory and regulatory T cell samples averaged roughly 3.6 million reads. TCRdb's table, derived via immunoSEQ multiplex PCR, lists solely in-frame clones and lacks some. The sample has hundreds of thousands of clones, about 32% seen once. This clone has just a few counts. Its antigen remains unidentified. The CDR3 consists of 16 residues. With V trimmed by 1 base and J by 1 base, 4 bases remained unmatched. Germline V gene lookup returns CDR1 SGHTA and CDR2 FQGNSA. By way of CD45RO/CCR7/CD25/CD127/CD95/CD27, the CD4+ regulatory, stem cell-like memory, central memory and naive cells were sorted.

This chain joins TRBV7-2 and TRBJ2-1; 7 bases match TRBD2. Sequencing was carried out using naive CD4+ T cells from blood. The TCR originated in a young man in good health. CDR3 sequence (DNA): TGTGCCAGCAGCTTAGTGGCTAGCGGTTCCTACAATGAGCAGTTCTTC. Protein sequence: CASSLVASGSYNEQFF.